This T cell receptor (beta chain) stems from a study of CD8+ T cells in alopecia areata. On the study more broadly: Those patients who were treated received oral tofacitinib, which was given at 5 to 10 mg twice daily for moderate-to-severe alopecia areata.

As to treatment: oral pan-JAK inhibitor, 5-10 mg twice daily. For this clone: Its antigen remains unidentified.

Study-wide results and limits: Expanded CD8+ clones among the top 100, and scalp clonality, were significantly decreased by tofacitinib. Across lesional scalp, and particularly alopecia totalis/universalis, clonality surpassed that of normal scalp.

RNA extraction and reverse transcription yielded cDNA as sequencing template. Measured with immunoSEQ multiplex PCR; TCRdb has only the in-frame clones, and not every one. The data contain a few hundred thousand clones, approximately 70% of them singletons. Trimming shortened V by 6 bases and J by 1 base, and 12 bases separated the two germline ends. CDR3 length: 14 amino acids. CDR1 and CDR2 from the germline V gene are MNHEY and SVGAGI. The sequencing used CD4+ T cells sorted from blood, collected at week 44, from a patient treated with tofacitinib. The chain couples TRBV6-5 to TRBJ1-1; D call uncertain. The sequence was obtained from a human donor with alopecia areata. CDR3: CASSRGRANTEAFF. DNA of the CDR3: TGTGCCAGCAGCCGTGGGAGGGCGAACACTGAAGCTTTCTTT.